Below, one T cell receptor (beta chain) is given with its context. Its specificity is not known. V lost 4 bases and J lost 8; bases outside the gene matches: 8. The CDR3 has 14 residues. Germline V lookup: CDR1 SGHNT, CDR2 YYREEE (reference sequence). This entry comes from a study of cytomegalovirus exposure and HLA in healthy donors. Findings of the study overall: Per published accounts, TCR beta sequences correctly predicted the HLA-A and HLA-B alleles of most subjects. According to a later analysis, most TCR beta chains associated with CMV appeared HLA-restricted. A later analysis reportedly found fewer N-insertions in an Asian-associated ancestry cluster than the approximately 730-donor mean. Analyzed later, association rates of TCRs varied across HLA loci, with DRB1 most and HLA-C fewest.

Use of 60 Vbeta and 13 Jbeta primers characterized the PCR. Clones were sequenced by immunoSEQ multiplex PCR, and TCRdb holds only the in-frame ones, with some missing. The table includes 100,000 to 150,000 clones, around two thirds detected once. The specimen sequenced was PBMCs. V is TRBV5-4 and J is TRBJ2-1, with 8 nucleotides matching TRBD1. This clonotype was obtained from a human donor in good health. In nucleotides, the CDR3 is TGTGCCAGCAGCGTTGGACAGGGAAGGGATGAGCAGTTCTTC. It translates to CASSVGQGRDEQFF.